Ten or more counts support the clone carrying this T cell receptor beta chain. Its specificity is unknown. Preparing the TCRbeta library involved the use of unique molecular identifiers. TCRdb called the PCR reads again in MiXCR, with one record for every CDR3 protein. Among hundreds of thousands of distinct CDR3 sequences listed, approximately 11% were seen once. The data belong to a study of T-cell reconstitution after alpha-beta-depleted transplantation in children. Notes on the study in general: Recipient T cells and thymic progenitors that survived gave rise to the high TCRbeta diversity observed at day 60 in some patients. Expanded graft clones numbering several hundred reportedly gave rise to alpha-beta T cells about two months after transplant. At the one-year point after transplant, T-cell counts and TCRbeta diversity were found to come mostly from T cells that had been newly produced.

The germline V gene has CDR1 MDHEN and CDR2 SYDVKM. V dropped 4 bases and J dropped 2; count of bases not matched to a gene: 17. The CDR3 runs 19 residues. This rearrangement joins TRBV28 to TRBJ1-3; 7 bases fit TRBD1. The receptor was derived from a child less than two years old with acute myeloid leukemia, due to receive a stem cell transplant. Sequences were derived from PBMCs, sampled before TCRalphabeta/CD19-depleted stem cell transplant. The CDR3 DNA reads as TGTGCCAGCAGTTCGACAGGGTTTTCCCTTATACGTCCTGGAAACACCATATATTTT. This translates into CASSSTGFSLIRPGNTIYF.